This T cell receptor (beta chain) comes out of a study of early T cells in non-severe SARS-CoV-2 infection. TCRdb processed the 5' RACE reads anew with MiXCR; each CDR3 protein has one entry. The table lists about 48,000 distinct CDR3 sequences, 6.2% of them singletons. Trimming took 6 bases from V and 4 from J, leaving 16 bases between them. CDR3 length: 15 amino acids. This receptor was taken from an adult who was a healthcare worker with PCR-confirmed SARS-CoV-2 infection or an uninfected control (not recorded which). The rearrangement joins TRBV12-3 or TRBV12-4 to TRBJ1-3, with unresolved D. The sequences come from whole blood, collected at baseline. CDR3 sequence (DNA): TGTGCCAGCAGAGACGGAACTCTAGGAGGAAACACCATATATTTT. This codes for CASRDGTLGGNTIYF.